Each of the 21 T cell receptor beta chains below was sequenced from the same sample in a study of blood T cell repertoires in COVID-19. Profiling relied on immunoSEQ multiplex PCR, and the TCRdb table lists in-frame clones only, not all of them. The sample lists under 200,000 clones, roughly 86% occurring once. Material: peripheral blood. Every receptor here comes from a man in his forties who had recovered from COVID-19.

This chain links TRBV15 with TRBJ1-1; D is unresolved. In germline, CDR1 is LNHNV, CDR2 YYDKDF (reference sequence). The CDR3 contains 14 residues. The V and J ends lost 3 bases and 0 bases respectively, with 8 bases between them. Here the CDR3 reads CATSRPSLNTEAFF. The CDR3 DNA follows: TGTGCCACCAGCAGGCCGAGTCTGAACACTGAAGCTTTCTTT.

The CDR3 nucleotides read TGTGCCACCGCCTTTGGGTCAGGGAGGACAGATACGCAGTATTTT. It specifies CATAFGSGRTDTQYF. This sequence joins TRBV19 and TRBJ2-3; D perhaps matches TRBD2 (6 bases). The germline V gene has CDR1 LNHDA and CDR2 SQIVND (reference sequence). V was shortened by 10 bases and J by 3 bases, with 20 bases between the two germline ends. This CDR3 spans 15 amino acids.

This chain connects TRBV3-1 (or the pseudogene TRBV3-2) to TRBJ2-3; D gene uncertain. V lost 0 bases and J 4 bases, leaving 8 bases between the germline ends. Germline V CDR1 and CDR2: LGHDT, YNNKEL (reference sequence). This CDR3 spans 14 amino acids. DNA of the CDR3: TGTGCCAGCAGCCAAGAACAGTCGGCAGATACGCAGTATTTT. This sequence encodes CASSQEQSADTQYF.

The CDR3 here is CASSVEGSGDLRETQYF. DNA for the CDR3: TGTGCCAGCAGCGTAGAGGGTAGCGGGGACCTTCGGGAGACCCAGTACTTC. The chain combines TRBV9 with TRBJ2-5; 8 bases are a match to TRBD2. The CDR3 runs to 17 residues. V lost 0 bases, J lost 5 bases, and 12 bases stayed unmatched. Germline CDR1 SGDLS, CDR2 YYNGEE. The full variable domain, its missing parts supplied by reference TRBV9 and TRBJ2-5, is DSGVTQTPKHLITATGQRVTLRCSPRSGDLSVYWYQQSLDQGLQFLIQYYNGEERAKGNILERFSAQQFPDLHSELNLSSLELGDSALYFCASSVEGSGDLRETQYFGPGTRLLVL.

V and J are TRBV11-1 and TRBJ2-1, with D possibly TRBD1 on 5 matching bases. From germline, CDR1 is SGHAT and CDR2 FQDESV (reference sequence). The CDR3 has 15 amino acids. Trimming took 5 bases from V and 5 from J, leaving 16 bases between them. DNA of the CDR3: TGTGCCAGCAGCCCGGACACGTATCACAACAATGAGCAGTTCTTC. Translation: CASSPDTYHNNEQFF.

J is TRBJ1-5 and V is TRBV24-1; D is possibly TRBD1 (5 bases). The V gene lost 9 bases and the J gene lost 2 bases, with 16 bases spanning the gap. Germline V gene lookup returns CDR1 KGHDR and CDR2 SFDVKD. The CDR3 extends over 15 amino acids. CDR3 protein: CATSLGRGGNQPQHF. The CDR3 region has the DNA TGTGCCACCTCCCTTGGTAGGGGTGGCAATCAGCCCCAGCATTTT.

The chain combines TRBV7-2 with TRBJ1-3; the match to TRBD1 covers 9 bases. CDR1 SGHTA and CDR2 FQGNSA come from the germline V gene. The CDR3 runs 16 residues. The trim removed 0 bases at V and 1 base at J, leaving 1 base unmatched. CDR3 DNA: TGTGCCAGCAGCTTAGCGGGGACAGGGTCTGGAAACACCATATATTTT. Its protein is CASSLAGTGSGNTIYF. The whole variable domain, remainder taken from reference TRBV7-2 and TRBJ1-3, is GAGVSQSPSNKVTEKGKDVELRCDPISGHTALYWYRQSLGQGLEFLIYFQGNSAPDKSGLPSDRFSAERTGGSVSTLTIQRTQQEDSAVYLCASSLAGTGSGNTIYFGEGSWLTVV.

J is TRBJ2-1 and V is TRBV9; D ambiguous. CDR3 size: 14 residues. The V and J ends lost 6 bases and 2 bases respectively, with 12 bases between them. Germline lookup yields CDR1 SGDLS and CDR2 YYNGEE. CDR3 protein: CASTRDEAYNEQFF. Written as DNA, the CDR3 is TGTGCCAGCACCCGAGACGAGGCCTACAATGAGCAGTTCTTC.

The gene calls are TRBV10-3 and TRBJ2-2, with 12 bases fitting TRBD2. This CDR3 comprises 14 residues. Losses at the gene ends were 8 bases for V and 5 bases for J; bases not matched to a gene: 3. CDR1 is ENHRY, CDR2 SYGVKD, per germline. The CDR3 DNA reads as TGTGCCATCCTGACTAGCGGGAGAACCGGGGAGCTGTTTTTT. The encoded protein is CAILTSGRTGELFF.

V gene TRBV5-5 combines with J gene TRBJ2-1; no clear D gene. Trimming stripped 2 bases from V and 7 bases from J, with 4 bases between. CDR1 and CDR2 (germline): SGHKS, YYEKEE (reference sequence). The CDR3 runs 11 residues. The CDR3 region is CASSFVNEQFF. CDR3 coding DNA: TGTGCCAGCAGCTTCGTAAATGAGCAGTTCTTC.

CDR3 DNA: TGTGCCAGCAGCTTAGATCGCGCCCTGGCCAGGGGGTTACCCTACGAGCAGTACTTC. This codes for CASSLDRALARGLPYEQYF. The chain is built from TRBV11-2 and TRBJ2-7, with 7 bases identical to TRBD1. This CDR3 contains 19 residues. Germline lookup yields CDR1 SGHAT and CDR2 FQNNGV. Trimming cost V 0 bases and J 2 bases; bases outside gene matches: 16.

The count of this clone is one. The chain has TRBV7-8 and TRBJ2-5, with 7 positions matching TRBD2. CDR1 is SGHVS and CDR2 is FQNEAQ in the germline V gene. The CDR3 length is 18 residues. V shed 3 bases, J shed 7 bases, and the junction held 20 bases outside the gene matches. CDR3 coding DNA: TGTGCCAGCAGCTTCTCGCCCCGAGCGGGAAGGAGATACGGGACCCAGTACTTC. This sequence encodes CASSFSPRAGRRYGTQYF.

The chain combines TRBV19 with TRBJ2-1; a weak D match, TRBD2 (7 bases). V was shortened by 5 bases and J by 9 bases, with 20 bases between the two germline ends. Germline assignment: CDR1 LNHDA and CDR2 SQIVND (reference sequence). The CDR3 covers 15 residues. DNA of the CDR3: TGTGCCAGTAGTCCCTCCTCGGCGGGGGCGGGTGAGCAGTTCTTC. Translating gives CASSPSSAGAGEQFF.

The gene calls are TRBV20-1 and TRBJ2-3; 9 bases match TRBD2. From germline, CDR1 is DFQATT and CDR2 SNEGSKA (reference sequence). The V segment lost 3 bases and the J segment 1 base; nucleotides outside the gene matches: 11. CDR3 length equals 17 residues. CDR3 sequence reads: CSASVASGEKGTDTQYF. The CDR3 coding sequence is TGCAGTGCTAGTGTGGCTAGCGGGGAAAAGGGCACAGATACGCAGTATTTT.

A word on this clone: A much larger clone lies one base from this, so it may be a read error. The chain is built from TRBV27 and TRBJ1-1; 8 nucleotides line up with TRBD1. Germline V gene sequence: CDR1 MNHEY, CDR2 SMNVEV (reference sequence). J lost 1 base, V lost 8 bases, and 3 bases had no gene match. The CDR3 contains 13 residues. The CDR3, as DNA: TGTGCCAGCCGGACAGGGAGGAACACTGAAGCTTTCTTT. It encodes CASRTGRNTEAFF.

The genes are TRBV7-8 and TRBJ2-2, with 12 bases identical to TRBD2. The J segment lost 3 bases and the V segment lost 5 bases, leaving 4 bases of the junction unmatched. In germline, CDR1 is SGHVS, CDR2 FQNEAQ. The CDR3 is 16 residues long. The CDR3 DNA follows: TGTGCCAGCAGCGGTCGACTAGCGGGAGACACCGGGGAGCTGTTTTTT. It is translated as CASSGRLAGDTGELFF.

The chain uses TRBV10-3 and TRBJ2-5; TRBD1 is a possible D gene (5 bases). V was trimmed by 2 bases and J by 7 bases, leaving 8 bases between them. The CDR3 spans 12 residues. CDR1 is ENHRY, CDR2 SYGVKD, per germline. CDR3 sequence reads: CAISEGHWTQYF. CDR3 DNA sequence: TGTGCCATCAGTGAGGGACACTGGACCCAGTACTTC.

The CDR3 reads CASSTGTLGQPQHF. In DNA, the CDR3 is TGTGCCAGCAGCACCGGGACATTGGGTCAGCCCCAGCATTTT. The chain carries TRBV7-8 and TRBJ1-5; TRBD1 might be the D (6 bases). V lost 5 bases and J 6 bases, leaving 14 bases between the germline ends. Germline V gene data show CDR1 as SGHVS and CDR2 as FQNEAQ. The CDR3 is made up of 14 amino acids.

The rearrangement links TRBV4-2 to TRBJ2-5; 8 bases fit TRBD1. CDR3 length: 15 residues. The V and J ends lost 4 bases and 2 bases, in that order; junction bases with no gene match: 6. Germline V lookup: CDR1 LGHNA, CDR2 YNFKEQ. This chain's CDR3 is CASSLGTGPQETQYF. For the CDR3, the DNA is TGTGCCAGCAGCCTCGGGACAGGACCACAAGAGACCCAGTACTTC.

V gene TRBV6-5 combines with J gene TRBJ2-1; perhaps TRBD1 as D (5 bases). Germline CDR1 and CDR2: MNHEY and SVGAGI. This CDR3 comprises 13 residues. V lost 6 bases to trimming and J lost 9 bases, with 15 bases between them. The CDR3 DNA sequence: TGTGCCAGCAGCCCCCCAGGGATTGGTGAGCAGTTCTTC. Translation: CASSPPGIGEQFF.

This chain connects TRBV12-3 or TRBV12-4 to TRBJ2-4; D remains ambiguous. V was trimmed by 6 bases and J by 4 bases, leaving 4 bases between them. CDR3 length: 11 amino acids. The CDR3 loop is CASSLKNIQYF. CDR3 coding DNA: TGTGCCAGCAGCCTTAAAAACATTCAGTACTTC.